These 5 T cell receptor beta chains originate from one sample sequenced in a study of blood T cell repertoires in COVID-19. Only in-frame clones appear in the TCRdb table, and some are missing; sequencing was by immunoSEQ multiplex PCR. The sample lists over 130,000 clones, around 78% occurring once. Sequencing was carried out using peripheral blood. The receptor source for this set is a woman over 75 with active or convalescent COVID-19.

The rearrangement joins TRBV3-1 (or the pseudogene TRBV3-2) to TRBJ2-1; TRBD1 agrees at 10 bases. Per germline, CDR1 LGHDT and CDR2 YNNKEL (reference sequence). V lost 5 bases, J lost 8 bases, and 9 bases stayed unmatched. This CDR3 is built from 15 residues. CDR3 protein: CASSFRTGGRYEQFF. The CDR3 nucleotides are TGTGCCAGCAGCTTTAGGACAGGGGGGAGATATGAGCAGTTCTTC.

This clone came up a few times. The chain links TRBV2 to TRBJ2-2, with a possible D match to TRBD1 (6 bases). This CDR3 region has 15 residues. Germline-derived CDR1 and CDR2 are SNHLY and FYNNEI. V shed 6 bases and J shed 9 bases, with 20 bases lying between them. The DNA of the CDR3 is TGTGCCAGCAGGGAATTACAGGGAAGTAAGTGGGAGCTGTTTTTT. Its protein is CASRELQGSKWELFF. The complete variable domain, with remaining parts taken from reference TRBV2 and TRBJ2-2, reads EPEVTQTPSHQVTQMGQEVILRCVPISNHLYFYWYRQILGQKVEFLVSFYNNEISEKSEIFDDQFSVERPDGSNFTLKIRSTKLEDSAMYFCASRELQGSKWELFFGEGSRLTVL.

The V gene is TRBV5-4, the J gene TRBJ2-3; 10 bases fit TRBD2. J gave up 1 base and V 0 bases, and 5 bases lay outside the gene matches. CDR1 and CDR2 (germline): SGHNT, YYREEE (reference sequence). The CDR3 has 17 residues. The CDR3: CASSLVAAGGGTDTQYF. In DNA, the CDR3 is TGTGCCAGCAGCTTGGTGGCAGCGGGGGGGGGCACAGATACGCAGTATTTT. The entire variable domain, with the rest obtained from reference TRBV5-4 and TRBJ2-3, is as follows: ETGVTQSPTHLIKTRGQQVTLRCSSQSGHNTVSWYQQALGQGPQFIFQYYREEENGRGNFPPRFSGLQFPNYSSELNVNALELDDSALYLCASSLVAAGGGTDTQYFGPGTRLTVL.

In its sample, this clone was seen many times. The chain links TRBV5-1 to TRBJ2-7; D is possibly TRBD2 (7 bases). There are 15 residues in the CDR3. V was shortened by 0 bases and J by 3 bases, with 13 bases between the two germline ends. The germline CDR1 and CDR2 sequences are SGHRS and YFSETQ. The CDR3 DNA reads TGCGCCAGCAGCTTGGGGGCGGGGGCAGTCTACGAGCAGTACTTC. Protein: CASSLGAGAVYEQYF. Full variable domain (remainder filled in from reference TRBV5-1 and TRBJ2-7): KAGVTQTPRYLIKTRGQQVTLSCSPISGHRSVSWYQQTPGQGLQFLFEYFSETQRNKGNFPGRFSGRQFSNSRSEMNVSTLELGDSALYLCASSLGAGAVYEQYFGPGTRLTVT.

The V gene is TRBV12-3 or TRBV12-4, the J gene TRBJ1-1; D gene ambiguous. The CDR3 contains 13 residues. Trimming removed 1 base from V and 4 bases from J, with 7 bases in between. The CDR3 spells CASSLDWSTEAFF. The CDR3 DNA follows: TGTGCCAGCAGTTTAGATTGGAGCACTGAAGCTTTCTTT.